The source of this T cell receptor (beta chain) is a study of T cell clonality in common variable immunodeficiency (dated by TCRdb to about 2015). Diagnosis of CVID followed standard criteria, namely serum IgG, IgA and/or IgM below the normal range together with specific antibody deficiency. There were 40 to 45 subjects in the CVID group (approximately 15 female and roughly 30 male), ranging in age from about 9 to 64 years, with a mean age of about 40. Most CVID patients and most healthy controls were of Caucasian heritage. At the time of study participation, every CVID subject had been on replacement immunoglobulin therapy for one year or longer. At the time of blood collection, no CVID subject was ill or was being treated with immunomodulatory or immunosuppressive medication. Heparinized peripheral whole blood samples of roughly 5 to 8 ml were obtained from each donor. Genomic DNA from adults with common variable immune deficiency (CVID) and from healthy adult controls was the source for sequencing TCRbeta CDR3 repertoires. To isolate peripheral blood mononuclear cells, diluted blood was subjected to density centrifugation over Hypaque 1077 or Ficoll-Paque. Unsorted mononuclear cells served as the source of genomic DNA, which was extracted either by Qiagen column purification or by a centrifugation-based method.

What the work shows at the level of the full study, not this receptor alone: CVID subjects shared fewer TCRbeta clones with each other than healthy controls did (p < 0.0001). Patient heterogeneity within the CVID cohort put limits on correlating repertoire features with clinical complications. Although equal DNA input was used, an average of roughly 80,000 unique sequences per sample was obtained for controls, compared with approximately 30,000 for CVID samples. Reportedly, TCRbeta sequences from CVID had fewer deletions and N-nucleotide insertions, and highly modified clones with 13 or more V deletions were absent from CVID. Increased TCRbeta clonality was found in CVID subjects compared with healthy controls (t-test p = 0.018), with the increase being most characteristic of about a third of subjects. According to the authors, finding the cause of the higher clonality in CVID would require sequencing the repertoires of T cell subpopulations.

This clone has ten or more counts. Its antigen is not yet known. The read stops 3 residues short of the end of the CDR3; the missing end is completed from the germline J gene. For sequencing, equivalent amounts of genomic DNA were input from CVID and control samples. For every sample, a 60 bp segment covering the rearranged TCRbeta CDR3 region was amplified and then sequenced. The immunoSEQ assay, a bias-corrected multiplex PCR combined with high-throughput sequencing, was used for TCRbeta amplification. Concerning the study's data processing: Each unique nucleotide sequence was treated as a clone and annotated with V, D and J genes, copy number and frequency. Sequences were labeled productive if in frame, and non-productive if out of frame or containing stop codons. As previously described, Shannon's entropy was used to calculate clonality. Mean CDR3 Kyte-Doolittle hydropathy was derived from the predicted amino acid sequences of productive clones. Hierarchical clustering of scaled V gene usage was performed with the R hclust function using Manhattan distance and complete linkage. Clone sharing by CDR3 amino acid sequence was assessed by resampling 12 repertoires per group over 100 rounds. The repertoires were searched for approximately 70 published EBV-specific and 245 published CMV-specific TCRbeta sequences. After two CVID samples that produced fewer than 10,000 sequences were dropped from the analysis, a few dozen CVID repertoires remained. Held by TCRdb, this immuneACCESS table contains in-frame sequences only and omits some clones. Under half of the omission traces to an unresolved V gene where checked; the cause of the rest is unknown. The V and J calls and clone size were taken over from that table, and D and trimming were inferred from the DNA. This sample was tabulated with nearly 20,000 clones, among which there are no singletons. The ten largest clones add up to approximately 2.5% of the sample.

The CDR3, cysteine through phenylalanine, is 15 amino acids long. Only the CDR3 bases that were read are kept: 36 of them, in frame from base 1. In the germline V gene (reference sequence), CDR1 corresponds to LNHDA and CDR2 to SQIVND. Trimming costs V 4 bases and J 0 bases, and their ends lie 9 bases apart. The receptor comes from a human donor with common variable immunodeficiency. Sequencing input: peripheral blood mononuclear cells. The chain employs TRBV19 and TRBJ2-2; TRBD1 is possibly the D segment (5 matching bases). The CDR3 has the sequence CASSKGVANTGELFF. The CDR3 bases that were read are TGTGCCAGTAGTAAAGGGGTGGCGAACACCGGGGAG.